This is a list of T cell receptor beta chains from one sample in a study of blood T cell repertoires in COVID-19. TCRdb's table, derived via immunoSEQ multiplex PCR, lists solely in-frame clones and lacks some. The sample carries around 150,000 clones, approximately 90% recorded once. The sample taken for sequencing was PBMCs or T cells enriched from blood (not recorded which). These receptors were obtained from a woman aged 50 to 60 who had recovered from COVID-19. Each CDR3 is given with its conserved first and last residue. D genes are given only for firm matches. Not all rows give a size; the values are once, few, many and, for expanded clones, a class.

j_gene,abundance,v_gene,d_gene,CDR3nt,CDR3aa
TRBJ2-5,NA,TRBV7-3,TRBD2,TGTGCCAGCAGCACGGGGACTAGCCAAAGAGAGACCCAGTACTTC,CASSTGTSQRETQYF
TRBJ2-3,NA,TRBV7-3,TRBD2,TGTGCCAGCAGCTTAACTGGCGCGGGGGGGCGAGATACGCAGTATTTT,CASSLTGAGGRDTQYF
TRBJ2-6,NA,TRBV7-3,TRBD2,TGTGCCAGCAGCTTAACGGGAGGGTTCGGGGCCAACGTCCTGACTTTC,CASSLTGGFGANVLTF
TRBJ2-7,NA,TRBV28,NA,TGTGCCAGCAGTTCCCCCGGAGGGGGCCGGGGCGAGCAGTACTTC,CASSSPGGGRGEQYF
TRBJ2-7,few,TRBV7-8,NA,TGTGCCAGCAGCCGGACAGAGGTCTCCTACGAGCAGTACTTC,CASSRTEVSYEQYF
TRBJ2-1,NA,TRBV6-5,TRBD1,TGTGCCAGCAGTTACTCCCCGGGACAGGGGATTGAGCAGTTCTTC,CASSYSPGQGIEQFF
TRBJ1-1,NA,TRBV7-9,NA,TGTGCCAGCAGCCCTAAAGTGGGGGGGACTAACACTGAAGCTTTCTTT,CASSPKVGGTNTEAFF
TRBJ1-2,NA,TRBV7-2,TRBD1,TGTGCCAGCAGCTTTGACCAGGGGGCTGGATATGGCTACACCTTC,CASSFDQGAGYGYTF
TRBJ1-4,NA,TRBV12-3/TRBV12-4,TRBD1,TGTGCCAGCAGTTCACAGGGGAGGGAAAAACTGTTTTTT,CASSSQGREKLFF
TRBJ1-4,NA,TRBV12-5,NA,TGTGCTAGTGGTTTGGGACAGACTGCAACTAATGAAAAACTGTTTTTT,CASGLGQTATNEKLFF
TRBJ2-5,NA,TRBV19,TRBD2,TGTGCCAGTAGTATAGGGAGGACTAGCGGGGGGGCTGGCGTTCAAGAGACCCAGTACTTC,CASSIGRTSGGAGVQETQYF
TRBJ2-3,NA,TRBV27,TRBD2,TGTGCCAGCAGTTCCCTGGGGGGGACGAGCACAGATACGCAGTATTTT,CASSSLGGTSTDTQYF
TRBJ1-1,NA,TRBV5-5,NA,TGTGCCAGCAGCTTGGAACTCCTATTGAACACTGAAGCTTTCTTT,CASSLELLLNTEAFF
TRBJ2-6,NA,TRBV19,NA,TGTGCCAGTAGTATAGGCAGGTCTTCTGGGGCCAACGTCCTGACTTTC,CASSIGRSSGANVLTF
TRBJ2-1,NA,TRBV6-1,NA,TGTGCCAGCAGTGAAGAAGCGTATCCCTCCTCCTACAATGAGCAGTTCTTC,CASSEEAYPSSYNEQFF
TRBJ1-1,NA,TRBV5-8,NA,TGTGCCAGCAGCCCTTTGCTTGGTCGGGGAAACACTGAAGCTTTCTTT,CASSPLLGRGNTEAFF
TRBJ2-5,once,TRBV19,TRBD2,TGTGCCAGTAGTCCTCTCATGACTAGCGGGGAAGAGACCCAGTACTTC,CASSPLMTSGEETQYF
TRBJ1-2,NA,TRBV28,NA,TGTGCCAGCAGTTTCTGGGGCGAGAGCTATGGCTACACCTTC,CASSFWGESYGYTF
TRBJ2-5,NA,TRBV7-2,TRBD2,TGTGCCAGCAGCCCGACTAGCGGGGGAATCCAAGAGACCCAGTACTTC,CASSPTSGGIQETQYF
TRBJ1-1,NA,TRBV5-6,NA,TGTGCCAGCAGCTTGTCGCCCGGGGGGGGGAGCGCTGAAGCTTTCTTT,CASSLSPGGGSAEAFF
TRBJ1-1,NA,TRBV6-5,TRBD1,TGTGCCGGGACCCGACAGGGCCGGCCTGAAGCTTTCTTT,CAGTRQGRPEAFF
TRBJ2-1,NA,TRBV4-2,TRBD2,TGTGCCAGCAGCCAAGACCTAGCGGAGTCATCTTACAATGAGCAGTTCTTC,CASSQDLAESSYNEQFF
TRBJ2-7,NA,TRBV11-2,NA,TGTGCCAGCAGCTTAGAACTGGCGGGGCACGAGCAGTACTTC,CASSLELAGHEQYF
TRBJ2-5,NA,TRBV11-2,TRBD2,TGTGCCAGCAGCTCGGGACTAGTTGGCCAAGGAGAGACCCAGTACTTC,CASSSGLVGQGETQYF
TRBJ1-4,NA,TRBV7-2,NA,TGTGCCAGCAGCCCGCAGGTGGGACTTCTCGGTGAAAAACTGTTTTTT,CASSPQVGLLGEKLFF
TRBJ1-1,NA,TRBV24-1,TRBD1,TGTGCCACCAGTGCCTCATTTACAGGGGGTACTGAAGCTTTCTTT,CATSASFTGGTEAFF
TRBJ2-1,once,TRBV6-5,TRBD1,TGTGCCAGCAGTTCTCCAGGGGGTAACTACAATGAGCAGTTCTTC,CASSSPGGNYNEQFF
TRBJ2-1,NA,TRBV7-2,TRBD1,TGTGCCAGCAGCTTAGCGGGGACAGGGATGATCAATGAGCAGTTCTTC,CASSLAGTGMINEQFF
TRBJ1-5,NA,TRBV7-8,NA,TGTGCCAGCAGCTTAGTTTGGGCAGGGTGGCCTCAGCCCCAGCATTTT,CASSLVWAGWPQPQHF
TRBJ1-1,NA,TRBV19,NA,TGTGCCAGTAGGTTCAACAGCCTAAACACTGAAGCTTTCTTT,CASRFNSLNTEAFF
TRBJ2-3,NA,TRBV18,NA,TGTGCCAGCTCACCCAGAGGGGGGGTCACAGATACGCAGTATTTT,CASSPRGGVTDTQYF
TRBJ1-2,NA,TRBV4-2,NA,TGTGCCAGCAGCCATAGGGCAGGGGCGGGCTACACCTTC,CASSHRAGAGYTF